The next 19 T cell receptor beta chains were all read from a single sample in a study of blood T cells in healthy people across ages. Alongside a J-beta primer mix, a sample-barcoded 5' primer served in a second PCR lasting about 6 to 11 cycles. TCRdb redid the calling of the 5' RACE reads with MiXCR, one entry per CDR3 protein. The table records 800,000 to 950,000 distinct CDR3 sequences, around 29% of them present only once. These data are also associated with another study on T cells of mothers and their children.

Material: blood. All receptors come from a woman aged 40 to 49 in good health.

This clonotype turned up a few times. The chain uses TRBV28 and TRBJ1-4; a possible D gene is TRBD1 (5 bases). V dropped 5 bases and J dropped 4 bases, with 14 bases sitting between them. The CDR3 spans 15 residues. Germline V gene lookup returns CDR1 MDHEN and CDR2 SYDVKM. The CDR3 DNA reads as TGTGCCAGCAGTCCCTCGACGGGACTTAATGAAAAACTGTTTTTT. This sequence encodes CASSPSTGLNEKLFF.

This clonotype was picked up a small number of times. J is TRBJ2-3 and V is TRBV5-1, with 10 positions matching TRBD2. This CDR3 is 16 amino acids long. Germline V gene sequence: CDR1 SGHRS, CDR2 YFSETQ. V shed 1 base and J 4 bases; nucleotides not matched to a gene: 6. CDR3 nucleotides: TGCGCCAGCAGCTTGCCAGCGGGGGGGCCTTCAGATACGCAGTATTTT. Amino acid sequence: CASSLPAGGPSDTQYF.

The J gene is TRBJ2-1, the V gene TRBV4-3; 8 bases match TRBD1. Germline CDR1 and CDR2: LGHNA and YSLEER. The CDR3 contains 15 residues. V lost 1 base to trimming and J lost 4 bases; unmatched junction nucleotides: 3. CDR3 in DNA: TGCGCCAGCAGCCAAGCCCAGGGGGCGTACAATGAGCAGTTCTTC. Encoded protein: CASSQAQGAYNEQFF.

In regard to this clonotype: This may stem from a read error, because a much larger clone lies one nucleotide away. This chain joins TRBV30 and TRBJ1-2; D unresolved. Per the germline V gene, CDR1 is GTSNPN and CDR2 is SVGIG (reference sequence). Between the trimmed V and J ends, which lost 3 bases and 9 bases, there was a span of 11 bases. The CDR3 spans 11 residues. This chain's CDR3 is CAWRVGRSYTF. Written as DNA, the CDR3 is TGTGCCTGGAGGGTAGGCCGGAGCTACACCTTC.

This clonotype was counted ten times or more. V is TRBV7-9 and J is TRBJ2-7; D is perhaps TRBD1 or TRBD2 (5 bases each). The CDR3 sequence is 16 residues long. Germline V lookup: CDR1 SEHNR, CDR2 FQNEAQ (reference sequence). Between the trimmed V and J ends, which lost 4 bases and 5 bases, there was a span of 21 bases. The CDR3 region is CASSSRPGPPADEQYF. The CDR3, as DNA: TGTGCCAGCAGCTCCCGGCCGGGGCCCCCAGCCGACGAGCAGTACTTC.

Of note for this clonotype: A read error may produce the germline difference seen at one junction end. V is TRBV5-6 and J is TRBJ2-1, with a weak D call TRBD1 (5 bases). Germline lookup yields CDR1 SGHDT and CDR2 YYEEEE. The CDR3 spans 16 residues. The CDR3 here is CVSSFFQGTDYNEQFF. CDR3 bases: TGTGTCAGCAGTTTTTTCCAGGGCACTGACTACAATGAGCAGTTCTTC.

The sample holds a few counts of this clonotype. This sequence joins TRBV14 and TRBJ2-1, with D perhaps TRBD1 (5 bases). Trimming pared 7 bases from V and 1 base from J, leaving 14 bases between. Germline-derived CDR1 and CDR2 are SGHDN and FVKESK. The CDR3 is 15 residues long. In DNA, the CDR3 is TGTGCCAGCACCCTAGACCCAGGGTCCTACAATGAGCAGTTCTTC. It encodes CASTLDPGSYNEQFF.

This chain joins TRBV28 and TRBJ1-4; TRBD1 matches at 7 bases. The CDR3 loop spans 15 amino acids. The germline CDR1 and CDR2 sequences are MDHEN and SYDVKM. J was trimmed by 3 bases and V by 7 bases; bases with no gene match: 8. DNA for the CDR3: TGTGCCAGCATCGCCAGGGGGGGAGCTAATGAAAAACTGTTTTTT. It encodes CASIARGGANEKLFF.

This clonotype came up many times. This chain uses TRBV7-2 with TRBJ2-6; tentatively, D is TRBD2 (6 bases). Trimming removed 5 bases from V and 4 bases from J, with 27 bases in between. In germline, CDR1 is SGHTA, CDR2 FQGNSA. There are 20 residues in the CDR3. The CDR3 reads CASSEAPGLVSGAGANVLTF. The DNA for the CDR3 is TGTGCCAGCAGCGAAGCACCGGGACTCGTAAGTGGAGCGGGGGCCAACGTCCTGACTTTC. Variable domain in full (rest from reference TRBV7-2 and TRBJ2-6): GAGVSQSPSNKVTEKGKDVELRCDPISGHTALYWYRQSLGQGLEFLIYFQGNSAPDKSGLPSDRFSAERTGGSVSTLTIQRTQQEDSAVYLCASSEAPGLVSGAGANVLTFGAGSRLTVL.

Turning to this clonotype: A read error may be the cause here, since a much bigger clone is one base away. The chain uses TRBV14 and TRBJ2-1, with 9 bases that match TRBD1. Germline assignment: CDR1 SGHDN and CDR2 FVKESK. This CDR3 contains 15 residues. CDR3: CAGSQDRGGYNEQFF. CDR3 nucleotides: TGTGCCGGCAGCCAGGACAGGGGAGGCTACAATGAGCAGTTCTTC.

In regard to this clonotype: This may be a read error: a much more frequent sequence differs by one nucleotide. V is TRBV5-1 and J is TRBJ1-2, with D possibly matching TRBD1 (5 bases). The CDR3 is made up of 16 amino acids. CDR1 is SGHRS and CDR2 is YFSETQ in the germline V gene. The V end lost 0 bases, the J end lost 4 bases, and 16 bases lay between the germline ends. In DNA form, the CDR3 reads TGCGCCAGCAGCTTGGCCTCAGGACAAGAACCCTATGGCTACACCTTC. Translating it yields CASSLASGQEPYGYTF.

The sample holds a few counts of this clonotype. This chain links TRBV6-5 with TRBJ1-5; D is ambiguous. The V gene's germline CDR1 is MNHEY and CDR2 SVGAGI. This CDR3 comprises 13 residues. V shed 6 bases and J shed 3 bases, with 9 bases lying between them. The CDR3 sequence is CASRYGINQPQHF. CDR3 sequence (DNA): TGTGCCAGCAGGTACGGCATCAATCAGCCCCAGCATTTT.

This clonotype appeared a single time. CDR3 in DNA: TGTGCCAGCAGCCGTGACTTAGCAGATACGCAGTATTTT. Translation: CASSRDLADTQYF. V and J are TRBV14 and TRBJ2-3; D remains unclear. Germline V gene sequence: CDR1 SGHDN, CDR2 FVKESK. Between the trimmed V and J ends, which lost 4 bases and 4 bases, there was a span of 9 bases. There are 13 residues in the CDR3.

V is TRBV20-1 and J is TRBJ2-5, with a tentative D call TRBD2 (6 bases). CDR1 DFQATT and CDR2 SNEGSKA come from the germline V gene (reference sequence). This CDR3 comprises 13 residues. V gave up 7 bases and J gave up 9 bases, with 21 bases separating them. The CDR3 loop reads CSVRGGYNQPQYF. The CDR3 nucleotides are TGCAGTGTCCGTGGGGGGTACAATCAGCCCCAGTACTTC.

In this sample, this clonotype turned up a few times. The CDR3 coding sequence is TGTGCCAGCAGTTCAAGCCACCTCGGGACAGGGCTACATGGCTACACCTTC. It translates to CASSSSHLGTGLHGYTF. The chain joins TRBV12-3 or TRBV12-4 to TRBJ1-2; 9 bases match TRBD1. V lost 4 bases, J lost 6 bases, and 15 bases stayed unmatched. This CDR3 region has 17 residues.

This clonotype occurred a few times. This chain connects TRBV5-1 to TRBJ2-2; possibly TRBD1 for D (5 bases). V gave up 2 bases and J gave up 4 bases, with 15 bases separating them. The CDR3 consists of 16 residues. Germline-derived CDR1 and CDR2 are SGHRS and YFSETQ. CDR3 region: CASSFLRGDSTGELFF. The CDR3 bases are TGCGCCAGCAGCTTCCTGCGTGGAGACAGCACCGGGGAGCTGTTTTTT.

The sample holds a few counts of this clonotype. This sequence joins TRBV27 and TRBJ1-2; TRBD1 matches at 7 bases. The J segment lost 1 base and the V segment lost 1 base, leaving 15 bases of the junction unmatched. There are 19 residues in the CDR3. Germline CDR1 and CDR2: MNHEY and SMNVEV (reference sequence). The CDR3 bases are TGTGCCAGCAGTTTATTGGGGCACCGCCGACAGGGAATTAACTATGGCTACACCTTC. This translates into CASSLLGHRRQGINYGYTF.

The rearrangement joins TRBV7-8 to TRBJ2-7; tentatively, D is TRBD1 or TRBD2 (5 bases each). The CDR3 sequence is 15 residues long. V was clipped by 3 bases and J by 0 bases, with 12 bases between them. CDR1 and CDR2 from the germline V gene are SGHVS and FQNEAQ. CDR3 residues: CASSFRDGNSYEQYF. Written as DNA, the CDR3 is TGTGCCAGCAGCTTTCGGGACGGCAACTCCTACGAGCAGTACTTC.

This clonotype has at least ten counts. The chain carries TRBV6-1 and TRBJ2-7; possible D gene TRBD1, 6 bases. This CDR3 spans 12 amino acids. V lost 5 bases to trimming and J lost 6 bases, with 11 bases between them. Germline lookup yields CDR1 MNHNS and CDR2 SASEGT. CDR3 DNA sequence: TGTGCCAGCAGTCGGGACATCGCCGAGCAGTACTTC. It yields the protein CASSRDIAEQYF.